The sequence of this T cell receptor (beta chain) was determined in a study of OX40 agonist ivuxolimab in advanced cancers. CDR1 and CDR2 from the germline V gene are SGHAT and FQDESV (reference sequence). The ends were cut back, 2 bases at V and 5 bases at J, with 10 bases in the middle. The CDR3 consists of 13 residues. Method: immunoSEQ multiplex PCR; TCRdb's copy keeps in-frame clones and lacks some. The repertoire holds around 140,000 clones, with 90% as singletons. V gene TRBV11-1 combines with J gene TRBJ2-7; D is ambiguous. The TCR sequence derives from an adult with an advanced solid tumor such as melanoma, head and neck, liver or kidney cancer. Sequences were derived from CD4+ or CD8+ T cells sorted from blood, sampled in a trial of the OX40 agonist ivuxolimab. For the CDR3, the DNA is TGTGCCAGCAGCTTAACCAATGAACACGAGCAGTACTTC. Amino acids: CASSLTNEHEQYF.